Sequencing of this T cell receptor beta chain was carried out in a study of beta chain features in type 1 diabetes. Study as a whole: Cell yields, gender and age were similar in healthy donors and patients. Over all samples combined, 107,917,701 sorted cells were examined. Notes on the study in general: A moderate, significant TCRB CDR3 shortening appeared in type 1 diabetes across four CD4+ subsets. Any HLA effect on TCRB rearrangement was left unresolved by small sub-analyses.

Expressed TCRB transcripts were sequenced after all isolated RNA was converted to cDNA. Only in-frame clones appear in the TCRdb table, and some are missing; sequencing was by immunoSEQ multiplex PCR. The sample contains under 70,000 clones, around 60% of which appear only once. Losses at the gene ends were 5 bases for V and 5 bases for J; bases not matched to a gene: 5. Germline V gives CDR1 MNHEY, CDR2 SVGAGI. The CDR3 has 13 residues. With respect to this clone: Its target is unknown.

Researchers reported sorting CD4+ naive, central memory, regulatory and stem cell-like memory cells via CD45RO/CCR7/CD25/CD127/CD95/CD27. The origin of this receptor is a woman aged 25 to 39 with type 1 diabetes. Source material: stem cell memory CD4+ T cells from blood. J is TRBJ2-7 and V is TRBV6-5; 8 nucleotides match TRBD2. The DNA of the CDR3 is TGTGCCAGCAGTGGAGCGGGAGTCAACGAGCAGTACTTC. This gives the protein CASSGAGVNEQYF.